Following are 21 T cell receptor beta chains from one sample sequenced in a study of blood T cell repertoires in COVID-19. Clones were sequenced by immunoSEQ multiplex PCR, and TCRdb holds only the in-frame ones, with some missing. The sample lists 130,000 to 150,000 clones; roughly 90% were seen once. Sequences were obtained from PBMCs or T cells enriched from blood (not recorded which). These TCRs come from a woman aged 25 to 39 with acute COVID-19.

This chain joins TRBV7-9 and TRBJ1-1; D not resolved. Between the trimmed V and J ends, which lost 2 bases and 5 bases, there was a span of 6 bases. The CDR3 spans 12 residues. Germline V gives CDR1 SEHNR, CDR2 FQNEAQ (reference sequence). CDR3: CASSLIVTEAFF. CDR3 DNA: TGTGCCAGCAGCTTAATCGTGACTGAAGCTTTCTTT. Full variable domain (outside the CDR3, taken from reference TRBV7-9 and TRBJ1-1): DTGVSQNPRHKITKRGQNVTFRCDPISEHNRLYWYRQTLGQGPEFLTYFQNEAQLEKSRLLSDRFSAERPKGSFSTLEIQRTEQGDSAMYLCASSLIVTEAFFGQGTRLTVV.

This chain uses TRBV10-3 with TRBJ2-3; possible D gene TRBD2, 5 bases. Per the germline V gene, CDR1 is ENHRY and CDR2 is SYGVKD. V was trimmed by 8 bases and J by 3 bases, leaving 18 bases between them. This CDR3 is built from 15 residues. The CDR3 loop is CAIRPREDGTDTQYF. The DNA of the CDR3 is TGTGCCATCCGGCCGAGGGAAGACGGGACAGATACGCAGTATTTT.

The chain carries TRBV19 and TRBJ1-5, with no clear D. V was clipped by 4 bases and J by 7 bases, with 11 bases between them. Per the germline V gene, CDR1 is LNHDA and CDR2 is SQIVND (reference sequence). The length of the CDR3 is 13 residues. The CDR3, as DNA: TGTGCCAGTAGTACCGAGGTCGGACAGCCCCAGCATTTT. Its translation: CASSTEVGQPQHF.

V and J are TRBV2 and TRBJ1-2, with 8 bases that match TRBD1. The junction had 5 bases not matched to a gene; V was cut back by 4 bases and J by 4 bases. The CDR3 is 14 residues long. Per the germline V gene, CDR1 is SNHLY and CDR2 is FYNNEI. The CDR3 reads CASSGGQEAYGYTF. In DNA form, the CDR3 reads TGTGCCAGCAGTGGGGGACAGGAGGCCTATGGCTACACCTTC.

The chain is built from TRBV6-5 and TRBJ1-1, with TRBD1 matching over 9 bases. The V gene end was trimmed by 7 bases and the J gene end by 4 bases; junction bases not matched to a gene: 10. The germline V gene encodes CDR1 MNHEY and CDR2 SVGAGI. CDR3 size: 15 residues. The CDR3 is CASTYTGTGPTEAFF. The CDR3, as DNA: TGTGCCAGCACCTATACCGGGACAGGGCCCACTGAAGCTTTCTTT.

V usage is TRBV7-8 and J usage is TRBJ1-4, with 7 nucleotides matching TRBD1. CDR3 length: 18 amino acids. V lost 5 bases, J lost 4 bases, and 16 bases stayed unmatched. Germline CDR1 is SGHVS and CDR2 is FQNEAQ. The DNA of the CDR3 is TGTGCCAGCAGCCCATCTAGGGGGACAGACCTTTTTAATGAAAAACTGTTTTTT. Translation gives CASSPSRGTDLFNEKLFF.

Points on this clone: This sample also contains other DNA sequences that code for the same CDR3. This sequence joins TRBV6-4 and TRBJ2-1, with no clear D. CDR3 length: 15 amino acids. V was cut by 0 bases and J by 0 bases, with 6 bases left in between. In germline, CDR1 is MRHNA, CDR2 SNTAGT. This chain's CDR3 is CASSDSPGSYNEQFF. The CDR3 nucleotides are TGTGCCAGCAGTGACTCCCCAGGCTCCTACAATGAGCAGTTCTTC.

The chain combines TRBV28 with TRBJ2-3, with D possibly TRBD2 on 5 matching bases. Trimming cost V 6 bases and J 5 bases, with 6 bases left between them. CDR3 length: 11 residues. Germline CDR1 reads MDHEN; CDR2 reads SYDVKM. Here the CDR3 reads CASRRVDTQYF. The CDR3 DNA sequence: TGTGCCAGCAGGAGGGTAGATACGCAGTATTTT.

This clone was found once. The gene calls are TRBV27 and TRBJ1-1, with D maybe TRBD1 (5 bases). The CDR3 totals 15 residues. The germline V gene encodes CDR1 MNHEY and CDR2 SMNVEV (reference sequence). Trimming removed 3 bases from V and 6 bases from J, with 17 bases in between. This CDR3 reads CASSFFRQGGSEAFF. The CDR3 region has the DNA TGTGCCAGCAGTTTTTTCCGGCAGGGAGGTTCTGAAGCTTTCTTT.

This rearrangement joins TRBV6-5 to TRBJ2-5; the D gene is possibly TRBD1 (6 bases). CDR1 MNHEY and CDR2 SVGAGI come from the germline V gene. V dropped 5 bases and J dropped 0 bases, with 7 bases sitting between them. CDR3 size: 13 residues. The CDR3 spells CASSTGNQETQYF. For the CDR3, the DNA is TGTGCCAGCAGTACAGGGAACCAAGAGACCCAGTACTTC.

The chain is built from TRBV7-3 and TRBJ1-1, with TRBD1 identical over 9 bases. CDR1 and CDR2 (germline): SGHTA, FQGTGA. This CDR3 has 14 amino acids. With 3 bases clipped from V and 3 bases from J, the junction kept 2 bases outside the gene matches. CDR3 sequence: CASSLTGGDTEAFF. CDR3 coding DNA: TGTGCCAGCAGCTTGACAGGGGGGGACACTGAAGCTTTCTTT.

V gene TRBV5-6 combines with J gene TRBJ2-3; 8 nucleotides agree with TRBD1. The germline V gene encodes CDR1 SGHDT and CDR2 YYEEEE. With 4 bases clipped from V and 4 bases from J, the junction kept 2 bases outside the gene matches. CDR3 size: 13 residues. This chain's CDR3 is CASSTGGADTQYF. In nucleotides, the CDR3 is TGTGCCAGCAGCACAGGGGGTGCAGATACGCAGTATTTT.

V usage is TRBV29-1 and J usage is TRBJ2-1; unclear D gene. Germline assignment: CDR1 SQVTM and CDR2 ANQGSEA. The V end lost 0 bases, the J end lost 0 bases, and 9 bases lay between the germline ends. The CDR3 runs 15 residues. The CDR3 reads CSVEDRESSYNEQFF. CDR3 bases: TGCAGCGTTGAAGATCGAGAGAGCTCCTACAATGAGCAGTTCTTC.

The chain combines TRBV25-1 with TRBJ2-3; 7 bases line up with TRBD2. V was clipped by 2 bases and J by 2 bases; unmatched bases: 10. The CDR3 is 17 amino acids. CDR1 MGHDK and CDR2 SYGVNS come from the germline V gene. The CDR3 is CASSERGGSGDTDTQYF. CDR3 sequence (DNA): TGTGCCAGCAGTGAACGGGGAGGGAGTGGGGACACAGATACGCAGTATTTT.

This clone was seen only once. V usage is TRBV27 and J usage is TRBJ1-5, with 7 bases identical to TRBD1. CDR3 length: 15 amino acids. With 5 bases clipped from V and 6 bases from J, the junction kept 10 bases outside the gene matches. Germline V gene lookup returns CDR1 MNHEY and CDR2 SMNVEV (reference sequence). CDR3 amino acids: CASSEIGQDVQPQHF. The CDR3 DNA reads TGTGCCAGCAGTGAAATTGGACAGGACGTTCAGCCCCAGCATTTT.

The chain links TRBV19 to TRBJ2-1, with 9 bases that match TRBD2. The CDR3 sequence is 21 residues long. Germline assignment: CDR1 LNHDA and CDR2 SQIVND (reference sequence). The V gene end was trimmed by 3 bases and the J gene end by 2 bases; junction bases not matched to a gene: 20. This CDR3 is CASSILSGARGSSGTYNEQFF. CDR3 DNA sequence: TGTGCCAGTAGTATCTTAAGCGGTGCCCGCGGGTCTAGCGGGACCTACAATGAGCAGTTCTTC.

The V call is TRBV27, the J call TRBJ2-3; TRBD2 matches at 7 bases. The CDR3 has 17 residues. Per germline, CDR1 MNHEY and CDR2 SMNVEV (reference sequence). The ends lost 7 bases at V and 6 bases at J; junction bases unmatched: 19. The CDR3 here is CASTRTRDPGGLDTQYF. CDR3 coding DNA: TGTGCCAGCACCCGCACCCGGGACCCCGGGGGGTTGGATACGCAGTATTTT.

The chain recombines TRBV5-1 with TRBJ2-2; 7 bases align to TRBD1. The CDR3 totals 17 residues. V lost 5 bases, J lost 6 bases, and 16 bases stayed unmatched. Germline-derived CDR1 and CDR2 are SGHRS and YFSETQ. The CDR3: CASSPEGQHLVAGELFF. The CDR3 DNA follows: TGCGCCAGCAGTCCCGAGGGACAGCACCTAGTGGCCGGGGAGCTGTTTTTT.

V and J are TRBV11-3 and TRBJ2-1, with no clear D. The CDR3 runs to 14 residues. V shed 1 base and J shed 8 bases, with 12 bases lying between them. Per the germline V gene, CDR1 is SGHNT and CDR2 is YENEEA. The CDR3 here is CASSLAPGLYEQFF. The CDR3 DNA is TGTGCCAGCAGCTTAGCCCCAGGATTATATGAGCAGTTCTTC.

CDR3 sequence (DNA): TGTGCCAGCAGCATCGCAGAGAACACTGAAGCTTTCTTT. It codes for CASSIAENTEAFF. The chain combines TRBV7-3 with TRBJ1-1; D is uncertain. Trimming cost V 5 bases and J 1 base, with 8 bases left between them. The CDR3 length is 13 residues. The germline V gene encodes CDR1 SGHTA and CDR2 FQGTGA.

With regard to this clone: Other DNA sequences from this sample encode an identical CDR3 as well. The V gene is TRBV19, the J gene TRBJ1-1; tentatively, D is TRBD1 (5 bases). Between the trimmed V and J ends, which lost 3 bases and 0 bases, there was a span of 11 bases. From germline, CDR1 is LNHDA and CDR2 SQIVND (reference sequence). This CDR3 comprises 15 residues. The CDR3 is CASSIGREVNTEAFF. CDR3 bases: TGTGCCAGTAGTATCGGCAGGGAGGTGAACACTGAAGCTTTCTTT.